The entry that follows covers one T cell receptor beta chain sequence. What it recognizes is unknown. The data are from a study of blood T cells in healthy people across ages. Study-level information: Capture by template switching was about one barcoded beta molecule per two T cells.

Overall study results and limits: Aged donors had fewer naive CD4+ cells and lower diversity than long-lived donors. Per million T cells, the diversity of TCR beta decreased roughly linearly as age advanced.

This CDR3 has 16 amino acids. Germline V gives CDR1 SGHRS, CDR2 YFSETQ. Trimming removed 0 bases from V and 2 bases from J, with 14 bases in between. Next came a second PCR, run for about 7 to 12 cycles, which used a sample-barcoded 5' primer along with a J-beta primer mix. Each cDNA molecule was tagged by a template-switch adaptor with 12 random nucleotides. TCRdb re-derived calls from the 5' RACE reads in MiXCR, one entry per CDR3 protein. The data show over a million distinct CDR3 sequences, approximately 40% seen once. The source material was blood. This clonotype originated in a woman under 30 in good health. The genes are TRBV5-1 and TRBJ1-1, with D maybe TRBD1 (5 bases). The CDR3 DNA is TGCGCCAGCAGCTTGGGGTTAGGGACGGTAAACACTGAAGCTTTCTTT. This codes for CASSLGLGTVNTEAFF. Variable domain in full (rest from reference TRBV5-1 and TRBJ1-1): KAGVTQTPRYLIKTRGQQVTLSCSPISGHRSVSWYQQTPGQGLQFLFEYFSETQRNKGNFPGRFSGRQFSNSRSEMNVSTLELGDSALYLCASSLGLGTVNTEAFFGQGTRLTVV.